These 25 T cell receptor beta chains originate from one sample sequenced in a study of T cells in Graves' hyperthyroidism and ophthalmopathy. The source material, RNA transcripts, was used to amplify TCR beta CDR3 regions. Carried out on the TCR CDR3, a first-round RT-PCR used the HTBI primer set. TCRdb re-called the multiplex PCR reads with MiXCR, one entry per CDR3 protein. Here the sample spans about 740,000 distinct CDR3 sequences, 13% to 15% being singletons. Material: blood. The receptor set was obtained from a young woman with Graves' hyperthyroidism.

The sample holds one count of this clonotype. The chain links TRBV11-2 to TRBJ2-7, with D unclear. Germline V gene sequence: CDR1 SGHAT, CDR2 FQNNGV. Trimming pared 3 bases from V and 5 bases from J, leaving 11 bases between. This CDR3 region has 13 residues. DNA for the CDR3: TGTGCCAGCAGCTTTTGGAGCCTCAACGAGCAGTACTTC. This encodes CASSFWSLNEQYF.

This clonotype was picked up many times. The V gene is TRBV18, the J gene TRBJ2-7, with D unclear. CDR1 and CDR2 from the germline V gene are KGHSH and LQKENI. The CDR3 length is 13 residues. Trimming left V 2 bases short and J 2 bases short, with 7 bases between. The CDR3 loop reads CASSPWPAYEQYF. The CDR3 bases are TGTGCCAGCTCACCATGGCCGGCCTACGAGCAGTACTTC. The variable domain in full, with the rest retrieved from reference TRBV18 and TRBJ2-7, is NAGVMQNPRHLVRRRGQEARLRCSPMKGHSHVYWYRQLPEEGLKFMVYLQKENIIDESGMPKERFSAEFPKEGPSILRIQQVVRGDSAAYFCASSPWPAYEQYFGPGTRLTVT.

This clonotype was counted many times. The chain joins TRBV6-2 or TRBV6-3 to TRBJ2-1; 8 nucleotides agree with TRBD1. With 7 bases clipped from V and 6 bases from J, the junction kept 8 bases outside the gene matches. This CDR3 is 14 amino acids long. From germline, CDR1 is MNHEY and CDR2 SVGEGT. CDR3 in amino acids: CASKLPGGSNEQFF. The CDR3 DNA reads TGTGCCAGCAAGCTGCCAGGGGGCTCCAATGAGCAGTTCTTC.

This clonotype was counted at least ten times. V and J are TRBV3-1 and TRBJ2-1; 7 bases align to TRBD2. J gave up 10 bases and V 1 base, and 7 bases lay outside the gene matches. The CDR3 has 14 amino acids. Germline assignment: CDR1 LGHDT and CDR2 YNNKEL (reference sequence). The CDR3 bases are TGTGCCAGCAGCCAAGGGCTAGCGGAGGGGGAGCAGTTCTTC. It specifies CASSQGLAEGEQFF.

This clonotype has ten or more counts. V and J are TRBV7-9 and TRBJ2-3; D gene uncertain. Trimming cost V 5 bases and J 1 base, with 10 bases left between them. Germline CDR1 SEHNR, CDR2 FQNEAQ (reference sequence). The CDR3 covers 14 residues. CDR3 nucleotides: TGTGCCAGCAGCCCGGCTTGGGGCACAGATACGCAGTATTTT. It is translated as CASSPAWGTDTQYF.

This clonotype was detected ten times or more. The chain is built from TRBV20-1 and TRBJ2-4; 8 nucleotides line up with TRBD1. Germline V lookup: CDR1 DFQATT, CDR2 SNEGSKA (reference sequence). CDR3 size: 15 residues. V trimming: 4 bases; J trimming: 1 base; junction bases outside the gene matches: 6. Written as DNA, the CDR3 is TGCAGTGCTAAGCCGTACAGGGGGGCCAAAAACATTCAGTACTTC. Its protein is CSAKPYRGAKNIQYF.

This clonotype was seen many times. J is TRBJ1-6 and V is TRBV27; 7 positions match TRBD1. The ends lost 3 bases at V and 7 bases at J; junction bases unmatched: 9. The germline CDR1 and CDR2 sequences are MNHEY and SMNVEV (reference sequence). The CDR3 totals 16 residues. CDR3 nucleotides: TGTGCCAGCAGTTTGGCCCAGACAGGGAGAAATTCACCCCTCCACTTT. This codes for CASSLAQTGRNSPLHF.

This clonotype has more than one count but fewer than ten. The chain combines TRBV5-8 with TRBJ2-1; no definite D call. V was shortened by 5 bases and J by 5 bases, with 14 bases between the two germline ends. Germline V gene lookup returns CDR1 SGHTS and CDR2 YDEGEE. This CDR3 is built from 14 residues. CDR3 residues: CASRTDLINNEQFF. CDR3 DNA: TGTGCCAGCAGAACTGACCTGATAAACAATGAGCAGTTCTTC.

The gene calls are TRBV5-5 and TRBJ2-7; TRBD2 agrees at 12 bases. The CDR3 sequence is 14 residues long. Germline loops: CDR1 SGHKS, CDR2 YYEKEE (reference sequence). V shed 5 bases, J shed 3 bases, and the junction held 3 bases outside the gene matches. The CDR3 sequence: CASSRTSGVYEQYF. The CDR3 bases are TGTGCCAGCAGTCGGACTAGCGGGGTCTACGAGCAGTACTTC.

The chain is built from TRBV6-1 and TRBJ2-2; TRBD1 matches 9 bases. This CDR3 has 15 amino acids. V shed 6 bases and J 6 bases; nucleotides not matched to a gene: 8. Germline V gene lookup returns CDR1 MNHNS and CDR2 SASEGT. The CDR3 coding sequence is TGTGCCAGCAGCCGGGACAGGGAGAGATCCGGGGAGCTGTTTTTT. This sequence encodes CASSRDRERSGELFF.

This chain uses TRBV28 with TRBJ2-2; TRBD2 matches at 9 bases. Germline V lookup: CDR1 MDHEN, CDR2 SYDVKM. The ends lost 3 bases at V and 7 bases at J; junction bases unmatched: 6. The CDR3 is made up of 15 amino acids. CDR3 nucleotides: TGTGCCAGCAGTTTCTGGGCTAGCGGGAACGGGGAGCTGTTTTTT. Translation gives CASSFWASGNGELFF. Together with reference TRBV28 and TRBJ2-2, the CDR3 gives the full variable domain: DVKVTQSSRYLVKRTGEKVFLECVQDMDHENMFWYRQDPGLGLRLIYFSYDVKMKEKGDIPEGYSVSREKKERFSLILESASTNQTSMYLCASSFWASGNGELFFGEGSRLTVL.

The chain joins TRBV12-3 or TRBV12-4 to TRBJ1-1, with TRBD1 matching 7 bases. V gave up 7 bases and J gave up 8 bases; unmatched junction bases: 13. This CDR3 comprises 14 residues. CDR3 nucleotide sequence: TGTGCCAGCACCTCAGACAGGGAAGGAGAAGAAGCTTTCTTT. Translated: CASTSDREGEEAFF.

To note about this clonotype: A much bigger clone sits one base away, suggesting this may be a read error. This CDR3 fails to terminate in the conserved phenylalanine or tryptophan, so it likely reflects a read error. V is TRBV11-3 and J is TRBJ1-2, with D uncertain. Looked up from germline, CDR1 is SGHNT and CDR2 is YENEEA. The V end was cut by 5 bases, the J end by 4 bases, with 11 bases between. The CDR3 length is 13 residues. The CDR3 loop reads CASSAGGSYGYTL. For the CDR3, the DNA is TGTGCCAGCAGCGCAGGCGGCAGCTATGGCTACACCCTC.

This clonotype was observed many times. The chain recombines TRBV28 with TRBJ2-3, with D unclear. CDR1 MDHEN and CDR2 SYDVKM come from the germline V gene. The CDR3 extends over 15 amino acids. With 2 bases removed from V and 0 bases from J, the gap between germline ends came to 9 bases. The CDR3 region has the DNA TGTGCCAGCAGTTTAGTCGATAGGAGCACAGATACGCAGTATTTT. Protein product: CASSLVDRSTDTQYF.

This clonotype has a count of ten or more. V is TRBV7-2 and J is TRBJ2-3; TRBD2 might be the D (6 bases). V dropped 4 bases and J dropped 7 bases, with 12 bases sitting between them. The CDR3 spans 13 residues. The V gene's germline CDR1 is SGHTA and CDR2 FQGNSA. CDR3 residues: CASSSYGSHTQYF. In nucleotides, the CDR3 is TGTGCCAGCAGCTCTTACGGGAGCCATACGCAGTATTTT.

This clonotype was seen repeatedly, ten times or more. The CDR3: CASRDGLSRETQYF. CDR3 DNA: TGTGCCAGCAGAGATGGACTTTCAAGGGAGACCCAGTACTTC. The chain couples TRBV12-3 or TRBV12-4 to TRBJ2-5; maybe TRBD2 (5 bases). With 6 bases removed from V and 5 bases from J, the gap between germline ends came to 16 bases. This CDR3 is 14 amino acids long.

V usage is TRBV3-1 and J usage is TRBJ2-7; the D gene is possibly TRBD2 (5 bases). TRBJ2-1 explains the end of the DNA better; the J call may be wrong. Per germline, CDR1 LGHDT and CDR2 YNNKEL (reference sequence). The CDR3 contains 15 residues. CDR3 residues: CASSQRRAASYEQFF. For the CDR3, the DNA is TGTGCCAGCAGCCAACGTAGAGCGGCCTCCTACGAGCAGTTCTTC.

This clonotype occurred a few times. The chain couples TRBV20-1 to TRBJ1-5; D possibly corresponds to TRBD1 (5 bases). CDR3 length: 12 residues. V gave up 4 bases and J gave up 5 bases, with 9 bases separating them. CDR1 and CDR2 (germline): DFQATT, SNEGSKA (reference sequence). The DNA of the CDR3 is TGCAGTGCTATAGGGGCGGATCAGCCCCAGCATTTT. As protein: CSAIGADQPQHF.

This clonotype was seen ten or more times. The rearrangement joins TRBV11-2 to TRBJ2-1; D might be TRBD2 (5 bases). This CDR3 is 13 amino acids long. V was shortened by 5 bases and J by 5 bases, with 10 bases between the two germline ends. Germline-derived CDR1 and CDR2 are SGHAT and FQNNGV. The DNA for the CDR3 is TGTGCCAGCAGCGGGAGCTGGGACAATGAGCAGTTCTTC. This translates into CASSGSWDNEQFF.

A few counts support this clonotype. V is TRBV28 and J is TRBJ2-7, with D possibly matching TRBD1 (6 bases). The CDR3 is made up of 14 amino acids. Per the germline V gene, CDR1 is MDHEN and CDR2 is SYDVKM. Between the trimmed V and J ends, which lost 7 bases and 3 bases, there was a span of 16 bases. The CDR3 here is CASTLGAPHYEQYF. CDR3 nucleotide sequence: TGTGCCAGCACCCTGGGGGCCCCTCACTACGAGCAGTACTTC.

This clonotype has a handful of counts. This chain joins TRBV20-1 and TRBJ2-1; D gene ambiguous. Germline-derived CDR1 and CDR2 are DFQATT and SNEGSKA (reference sequence). Trimming pared 2 bases from V and 5 bases from J, leaving 16 bases between. CDR3 size: 15 residues. For the CDR3, the DNA is TGCAGTGCTAGACGGTGGACCACCCCTAACAATGAGCAGTTCTTC. It is translated as CSARRWTTPNNEQFF.

This clonotype showed up just a few times. V and J are TRBV7-9 and TRBJ1-6, with no clear D. The length of the CDR3 is 14 residues. Trimming removed 5 bases from V and 8 bases from J, with 13 bases in between. Germline V CDR1 and CDR2: SEHNR, FQNEAQ (reference sequence). CDR3 sequence reads: CASSSRDPHSPLHF. The CDR3 coding sequence is TGTGCCAGCAGCAGCCGGGATCCACATTCACCCCTCCACTTT. The complete variable domain, with remaining parts taken from reference TRBV7-9 and TRBJ1-6, reads DTGVSQNPRHKITKRGQNVTFRCDPISEHNRLYWYRQTLGQGPEFLTYFQNEAQLEKSRLLSDRFSAERPKGSFSTLEIQRTEQGDSAMYLCASSSRDPHSPLHFGNGTRLTVT.

This chain joins TRBV13 and TRBJ1-1; D gene unclear. The CDR3 consists of 18 residues. V was cut by 5 bases and J by 0 bases, with 22 bases left in between. In germline, CDR1 is PRHDT, CDR2 FYEKMQ (reference sequence). As DNA, the CDR3 is TGTGCCAGCAGCCCCACGAGGCACTGGGGTGCTATGAACACTGAAGCTTTCTTT. Protein: CASSPTRHWGAMNTEAFF.

Many counts were recorded for this clonotype. The chain joins TRBV20-1 to TRBJ2-5; tentatively, D is TRBD2 (5 bases). The germline V and J ends were trimmed by 5 bases and 4 bases, with 20 bases remaining between them. Germline loops: CDR1 DFQATT, CDR2 SNEGSKA (reference sequence). The length of the CDR3 is 15 residues. This CDR3 is CSAQPPRGNGETQYF. The CDR3 DNA reads TGCAGTGCTCAACCTCCTCGGGGTAACGGAGAGACCCAGTACTTC.

In this sample, this clonotype turned up many times. V is TRBV28 and J is TRBJ2-7; no clear D. The CDR3 sequence is 12 residues long. V was clipped by 6 bases and J by 6 bases, with 12 bases between them. Germline lookup yields CDR1 MDHEN and CDR2 SYDVKM. The CDR3 loop reads CASSRDVGEQYF. The CDR3, as DNA: TGTGCCAGCAGCCGAGACGTCGGCGAGCAGTACTTC.